The source of this T cell receptor beta chain is a study of T cells after yellow fever vaccination. This clonotype appeared a few times. Its target is unknown. Study outcomes and limitations: Abundant contaminating clonotypes from the bulk population could appear in FACS-sorted repertoires.

TCR cDNA, made by 5'RACE template switching, carried an added universal primer site and UMIs. TCRdb re-called the 5' RACE reads through MiXCR, storing one row per CDR3 protein. Here the sample spans around 72,000 distinct CDR3 sequences, around 7.1% being singletons. V gave up 6 bases and J gave up 5 bases; unmatched junction bases: 15. The CDR3 contains 16 residues. Germline CDR1 is MNHNS and CDR2 is SASEGT. The sequences come from CD8+ T cells sorted from PBMCs, collected approximately 11 days after the first yellow fever vaccination. The receptor was isolated from a man aged 18 to 35 who received the YFV17D yellow fever vaccine. The chain carries TRBV6-1 and TRBJ2-5; 7 bases match TRBD2. CDR3 amino acids: CASRPSHWGGSETQYF. CDR3 nucleotides: TGTGCCAGCAGGCCCAGTCATTGGGGGGGAAGTGAGACCCAGTACTTC.